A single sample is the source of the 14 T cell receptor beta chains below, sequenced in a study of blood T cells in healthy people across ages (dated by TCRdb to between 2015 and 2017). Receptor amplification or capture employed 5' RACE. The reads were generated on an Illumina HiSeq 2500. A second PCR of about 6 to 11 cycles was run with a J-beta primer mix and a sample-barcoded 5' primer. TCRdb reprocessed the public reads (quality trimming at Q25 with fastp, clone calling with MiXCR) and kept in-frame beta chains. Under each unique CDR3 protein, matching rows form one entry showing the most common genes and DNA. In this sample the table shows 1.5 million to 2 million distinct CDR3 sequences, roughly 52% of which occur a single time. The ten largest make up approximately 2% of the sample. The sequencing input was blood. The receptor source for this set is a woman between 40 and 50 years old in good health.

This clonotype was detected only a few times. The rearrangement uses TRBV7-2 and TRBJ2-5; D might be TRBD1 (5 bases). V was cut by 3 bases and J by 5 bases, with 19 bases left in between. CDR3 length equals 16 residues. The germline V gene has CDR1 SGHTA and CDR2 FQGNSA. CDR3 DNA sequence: TGTGCCAGCAGCTTTGCGGAGAAGGGGCCGGATGAGACCCAGTACTTC. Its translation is CASSFAEKGPDETQYF.

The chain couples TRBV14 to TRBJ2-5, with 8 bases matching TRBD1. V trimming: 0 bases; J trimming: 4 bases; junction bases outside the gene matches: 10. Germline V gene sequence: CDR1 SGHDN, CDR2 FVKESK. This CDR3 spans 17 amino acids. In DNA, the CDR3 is TGTGCCAGCAGCCAAGATCTGGACAGGGCCTCACGAGAGACCCAGTACTTC. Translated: CASSQDLDRASRETQYF.

The CDR3 DNA reads TGTGCCAGCAGCTTCACTGGACTAGCGGGGGGGCGGTACACCGGGGAGCTGTTTTTT. Its translation: CASSFTGLAGGRYTGELFF. The chain has TRBV7-8 and TRBJ2-2, with 15 bases matching TRBD2. Trimming cost V 3 bases and J 3 bases; bases outside gene matches: 8. Per germline, CDR1 SGHVS and CDR2 FQNEAQ. The CDR3 extends over 19 amino acids.

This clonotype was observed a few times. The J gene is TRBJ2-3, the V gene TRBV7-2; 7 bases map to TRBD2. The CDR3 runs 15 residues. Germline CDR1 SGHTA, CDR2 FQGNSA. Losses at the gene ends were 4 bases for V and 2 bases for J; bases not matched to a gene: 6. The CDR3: CASSSRDYYTDTQYF. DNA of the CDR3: TGTGCCAGCAGCTCTAGGGACTACTACACAGATACGCAGTATTTT.

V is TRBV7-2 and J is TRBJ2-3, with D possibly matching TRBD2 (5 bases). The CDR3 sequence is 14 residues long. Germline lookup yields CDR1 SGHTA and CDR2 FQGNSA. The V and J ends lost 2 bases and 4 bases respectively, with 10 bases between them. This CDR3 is CASSLQSGADTQYF. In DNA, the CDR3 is TGTGCCAGCAGCTTACAATCCGGGGCAGATACGCAGTATTTT. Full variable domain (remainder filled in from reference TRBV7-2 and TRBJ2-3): GAGVSQSPSNKVTEKGKDVELRCDPISGHTALYWYRQSLGQGLEFLIYFQGNSAPDKSGLPSDRFSAERTGGSVSTLTIQRTQQEDSAVYLCASSLQSGADTQYFGPGTRLTVL.

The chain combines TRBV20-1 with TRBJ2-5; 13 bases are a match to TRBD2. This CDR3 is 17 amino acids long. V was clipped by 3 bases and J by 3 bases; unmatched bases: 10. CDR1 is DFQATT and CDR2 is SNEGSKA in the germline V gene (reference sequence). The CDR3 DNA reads TGCAGTGCTAGGGCGGGACTAGCGGGGATAGGTAAAGAGACCCAGTACTTC. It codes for CSARAGLAGIGKETQYF.

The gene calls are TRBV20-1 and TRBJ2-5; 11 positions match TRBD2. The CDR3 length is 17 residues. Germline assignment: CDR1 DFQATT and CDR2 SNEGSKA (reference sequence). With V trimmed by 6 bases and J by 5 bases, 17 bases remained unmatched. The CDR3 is CSATPPPSGGPRETQYF. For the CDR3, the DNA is TGCAGTGCAACTCCCCCCCCTAGCGGGGGGCCCCGGGAGACCCAGTACTTC.

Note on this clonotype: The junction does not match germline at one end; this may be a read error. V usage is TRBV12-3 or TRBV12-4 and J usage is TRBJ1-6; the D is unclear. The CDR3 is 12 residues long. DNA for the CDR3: TGTACCAGCAGTCCTGATCGGGGAACCCTCCACTTT. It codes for CTSSPDRGTLHF.

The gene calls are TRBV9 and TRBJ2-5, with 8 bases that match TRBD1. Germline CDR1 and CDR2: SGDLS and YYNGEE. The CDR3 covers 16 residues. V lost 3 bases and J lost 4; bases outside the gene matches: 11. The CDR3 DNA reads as TGTGCCAGCAGCGCGAGACAGGGGCAGGGACGAGAGACCCAGTACTTC. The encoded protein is CASSARQGQGRETQYF.

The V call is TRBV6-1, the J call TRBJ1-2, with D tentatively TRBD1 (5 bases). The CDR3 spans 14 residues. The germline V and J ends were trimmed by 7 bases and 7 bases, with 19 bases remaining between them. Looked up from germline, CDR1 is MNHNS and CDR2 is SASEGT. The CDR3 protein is CASTQEGTGIGYTF. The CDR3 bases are TGTGCCAGCACCCAAGAGGGGACTGGGATTGGCTACACCTTC.

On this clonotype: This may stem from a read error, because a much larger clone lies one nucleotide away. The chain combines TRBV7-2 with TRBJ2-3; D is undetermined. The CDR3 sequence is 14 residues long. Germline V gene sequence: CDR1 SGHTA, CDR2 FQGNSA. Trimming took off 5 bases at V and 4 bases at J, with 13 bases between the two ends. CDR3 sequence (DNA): TGTGCCAGCAGCGTGGGCGCGTACGCAGATACGCAGTATTTT. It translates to CASSVGAYADTQYF. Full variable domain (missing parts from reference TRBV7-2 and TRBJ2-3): GAGVSQSPSNKVTEKGKDVELRCDPISGHTALYWYRQSLGQGLEFLIYFQGNSAPDKSGLPSDRFSAERTGGSVSTLTIQRTQQEDSAVYLCASSVGAYADTQYFGPGTRLTVL.

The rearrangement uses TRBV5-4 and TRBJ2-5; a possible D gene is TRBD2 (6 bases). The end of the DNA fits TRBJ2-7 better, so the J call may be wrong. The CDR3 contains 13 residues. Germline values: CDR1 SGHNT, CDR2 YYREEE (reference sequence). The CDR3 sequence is CASSLAGDREQYF. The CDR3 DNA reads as TGTGCCAGCAGCTTGGCGGGGGATCGCGAGCAGTACTTC.

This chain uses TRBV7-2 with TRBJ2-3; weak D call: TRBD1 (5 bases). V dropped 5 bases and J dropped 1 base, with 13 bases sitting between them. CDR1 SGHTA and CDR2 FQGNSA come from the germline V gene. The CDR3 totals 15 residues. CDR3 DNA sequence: TGTGCCAGCAGCCCCTCCTCAGGGCGCACAGATACGCAGTATTTT. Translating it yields CASSPSSGRTDTQYF. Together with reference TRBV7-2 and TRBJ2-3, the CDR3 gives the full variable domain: GAGVSQSPSNKVTEKGKDVELRCDPISGHTALYWYRQSLGQGLEFLIYFQGNSAPDKSGLPSDRFSAERTGGSVSTLTIQRTQQEDSAVYLCASSPSSGRTDTQYFGPGTRLTVL.

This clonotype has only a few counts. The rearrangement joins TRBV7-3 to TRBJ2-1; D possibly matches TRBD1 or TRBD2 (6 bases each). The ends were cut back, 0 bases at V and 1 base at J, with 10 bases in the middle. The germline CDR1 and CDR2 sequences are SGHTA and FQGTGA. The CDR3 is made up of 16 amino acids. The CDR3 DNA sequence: TGTGCCAGCAGCTTAACCGGGGGCGCTTCCTACAATGAGCAGTTCTTC. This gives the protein CASSLTGGASYNEQFF.